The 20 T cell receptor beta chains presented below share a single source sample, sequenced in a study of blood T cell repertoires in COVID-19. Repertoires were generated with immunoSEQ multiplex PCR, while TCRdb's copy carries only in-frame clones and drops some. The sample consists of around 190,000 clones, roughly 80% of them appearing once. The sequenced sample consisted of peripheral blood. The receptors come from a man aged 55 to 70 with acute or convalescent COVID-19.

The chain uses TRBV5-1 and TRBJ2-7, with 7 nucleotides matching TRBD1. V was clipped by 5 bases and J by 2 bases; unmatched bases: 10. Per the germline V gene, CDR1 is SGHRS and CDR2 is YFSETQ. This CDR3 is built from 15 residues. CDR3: CASRQTGSSPYEQYF. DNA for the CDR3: TGCGCCAGCAGGCAGACAGGGTCAAGTCCCTACGAGCAGTACTTC.

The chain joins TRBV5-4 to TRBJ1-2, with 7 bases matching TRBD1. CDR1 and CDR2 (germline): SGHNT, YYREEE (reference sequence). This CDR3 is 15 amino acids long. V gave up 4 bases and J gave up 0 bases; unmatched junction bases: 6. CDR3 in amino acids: CASSIETGSNYGYTF. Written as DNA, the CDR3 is TGTGCCAGCAGCATTGAGACAGGGTCTAACTATGGCTACACCTTC.

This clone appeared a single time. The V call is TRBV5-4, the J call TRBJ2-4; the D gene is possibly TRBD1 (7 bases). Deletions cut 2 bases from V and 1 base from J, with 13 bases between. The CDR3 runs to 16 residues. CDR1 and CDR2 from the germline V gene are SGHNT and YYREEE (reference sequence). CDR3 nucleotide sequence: TGTGCCAGCAGCTTAGGAGGGGGCTTTGCCAAAAACATTCAGTACTTC. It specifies CASSLGGGFAKNIQYF.

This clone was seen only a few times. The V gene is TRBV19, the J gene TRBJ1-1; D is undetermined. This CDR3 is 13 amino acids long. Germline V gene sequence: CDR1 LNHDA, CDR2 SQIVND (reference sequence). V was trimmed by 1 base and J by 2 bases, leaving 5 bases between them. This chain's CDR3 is CASSIARNTEAFF. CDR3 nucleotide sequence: TGTGCCAGTAGTATAGCTAGAAACACTGAAGCTTTCTTT. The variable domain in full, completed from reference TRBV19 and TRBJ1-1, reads DGGITQSPKYLFRKEGQNVTLSCEQNLNHDAMYWYRQDPGQGLRLIYYSQIVNDFQKGDIAEGYSVSREKKESFPLTVTSAQKNPTAFYLCASSIARNTEAFFGQGTRLTVV.

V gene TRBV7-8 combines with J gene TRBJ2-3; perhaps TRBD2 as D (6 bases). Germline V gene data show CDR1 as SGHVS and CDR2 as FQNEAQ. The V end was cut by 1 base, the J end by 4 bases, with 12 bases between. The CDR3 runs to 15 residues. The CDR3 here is CASSLDRASADTQYF. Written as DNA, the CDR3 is TGTGCCAGCAGCTTAGATAGGGCTAGCGCAGATACGCAGTATTTT. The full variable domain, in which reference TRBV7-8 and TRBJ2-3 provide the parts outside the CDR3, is GAGVSQSPRYKVAKRGQDVALRCDPISGHVSLFWYQQALGQGPEFLTYFQNEAQLDKSGLPSDRFFAERPEGSVSTLKIQRTQQEDSAVYLCASSLDRASADTQYFGPGTRLTVL.

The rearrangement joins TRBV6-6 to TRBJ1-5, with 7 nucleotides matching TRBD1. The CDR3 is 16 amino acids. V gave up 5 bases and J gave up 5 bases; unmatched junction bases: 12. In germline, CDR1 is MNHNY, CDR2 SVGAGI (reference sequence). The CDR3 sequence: CASSTRATGVYQPQHF. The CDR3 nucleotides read TGTGCCAGCAGTACACGAGCAACAGGGGTCTATCAGCCCCAGCATTTT.

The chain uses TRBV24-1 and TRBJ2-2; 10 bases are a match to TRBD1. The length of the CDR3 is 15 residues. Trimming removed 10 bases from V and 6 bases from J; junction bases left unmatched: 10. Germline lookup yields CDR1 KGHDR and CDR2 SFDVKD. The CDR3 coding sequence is TGTGCCACTGATTCCGGGACAGGGGAGCCCGGGGAGCTGTTTTTT. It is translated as CATDSGTGEPGELFF.

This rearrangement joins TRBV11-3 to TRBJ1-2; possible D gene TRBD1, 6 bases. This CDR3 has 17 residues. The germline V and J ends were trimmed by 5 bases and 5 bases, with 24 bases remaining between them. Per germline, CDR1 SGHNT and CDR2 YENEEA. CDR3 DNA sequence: TGTGCCAGCAGCCTTCCTCCCCCGCGACAGGTTGAGTATGGCTACACCTTC. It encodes CASSLPPPRQVEYGYTF.

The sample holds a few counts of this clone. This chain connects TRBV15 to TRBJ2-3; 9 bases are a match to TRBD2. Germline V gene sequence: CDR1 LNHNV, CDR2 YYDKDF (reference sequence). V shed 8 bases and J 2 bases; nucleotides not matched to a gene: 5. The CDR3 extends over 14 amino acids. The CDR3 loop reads CATQTSGNTDTQYF. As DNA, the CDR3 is TGTGCCACCCAGACTAGCGGTAACACAGATACGCAGTATTTT.

Here the CDR3 reads CSVGQGANEQFF. The CDR3 DNA follows: TGCAGCGTGGGACAGGGGGCGAATGAGCAGTTCTTC. The J gene is TRBJ2-1, the V gene TRBV29-1, with 12 nucleotides matching TRBD1. CDR3 length equals 12 residues. The J segment lost 7 bases and the V segment lost 6 bases, leaving 1 base of the junction unmatched. Germline V gene sequence: CDR1 SQVTM, CDR2 ANQGSEA.

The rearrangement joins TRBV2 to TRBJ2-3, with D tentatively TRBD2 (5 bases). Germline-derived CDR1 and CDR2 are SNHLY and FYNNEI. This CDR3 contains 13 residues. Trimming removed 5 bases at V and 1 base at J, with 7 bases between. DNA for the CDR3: TGTGCCAGCAGTTTACTAGGCACAGATACGCAGTATTTT. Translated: CASSLLGTDTQYF.

Here the CDR3 DNA reads TGTGCCAGCAGCTTGGGGATTGCGGCCGGGGAGCTGTTTTTT. This translates into CASSLGIAAGELFF. The chain combines TRBV5-4 with TRBJ2-2; the D is unclear. The CDR3 has 14 amino acids. In germline, CDR1 is SGHNT, CDR2 YYREEE (reference sequence). The V end was cut by 0 bases, the J end by 6 bases, with 9 bases between.

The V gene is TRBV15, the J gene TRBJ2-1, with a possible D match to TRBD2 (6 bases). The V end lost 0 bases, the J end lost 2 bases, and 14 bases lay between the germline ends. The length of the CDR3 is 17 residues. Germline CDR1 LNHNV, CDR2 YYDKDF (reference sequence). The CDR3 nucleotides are TGTGCCACCAGCAGAGAACGGGGGACTGAAGCCTACAATGAGCAGTTCTTC. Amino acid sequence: CATSRERGTEAYNEQFF.

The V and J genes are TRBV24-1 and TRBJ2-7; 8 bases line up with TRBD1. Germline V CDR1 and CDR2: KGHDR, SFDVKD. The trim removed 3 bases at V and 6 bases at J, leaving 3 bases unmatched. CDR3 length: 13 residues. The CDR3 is CATSDGQGPEQYF. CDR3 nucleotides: TGTGCCACCAGTGATGGACAGGGTCCCGAGCAGTACTTC.

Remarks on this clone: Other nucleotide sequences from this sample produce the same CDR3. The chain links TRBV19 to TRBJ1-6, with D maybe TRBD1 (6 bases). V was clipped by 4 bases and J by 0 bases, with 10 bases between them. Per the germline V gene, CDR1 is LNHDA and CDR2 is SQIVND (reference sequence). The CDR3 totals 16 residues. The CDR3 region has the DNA TGTGCCAGTAGTAGGGGGGGCAGCTCCTATAATTCACCCCTCCACTTT. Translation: CASSRGGSSYNSPLHF.

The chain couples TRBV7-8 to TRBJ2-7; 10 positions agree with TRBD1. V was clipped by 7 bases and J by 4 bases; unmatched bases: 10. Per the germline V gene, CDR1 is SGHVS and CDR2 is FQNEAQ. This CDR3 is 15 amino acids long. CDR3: CASTRTGGGVYEQYF. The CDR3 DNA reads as TGTGCCAGCACCAGGACAGGGGGAGGTGTGTACGAGCAGTACTTC. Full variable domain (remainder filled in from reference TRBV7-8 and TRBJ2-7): GAGVSQSPRYKVAKRGQDVALRCDPISGHVSLFWYQQALGQGPEFLTYFQNEAQLDKSGLPSDRFFAERPEGSVSTLKIQRTQQEDSAVYLCASTRTGGGVYEQYFGPGTRLTVT.

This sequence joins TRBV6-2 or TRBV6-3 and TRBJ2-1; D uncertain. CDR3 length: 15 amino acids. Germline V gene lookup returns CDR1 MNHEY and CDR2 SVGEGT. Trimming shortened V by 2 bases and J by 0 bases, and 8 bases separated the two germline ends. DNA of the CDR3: TGTGCCAGCAGTTACCCGCGAGGCTCCTACAATGAGCAGTTCTTC. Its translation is CASSYPRGSYNEQFF.

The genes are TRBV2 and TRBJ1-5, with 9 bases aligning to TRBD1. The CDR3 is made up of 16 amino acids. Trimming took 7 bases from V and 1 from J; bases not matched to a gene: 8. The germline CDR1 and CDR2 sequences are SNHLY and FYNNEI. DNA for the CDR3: TGTGCCAGCACCGGGACAGGGAGCGCCAGCAATCAGCCCCAGCATTTT. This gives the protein CASTGTGSASNQPQHF. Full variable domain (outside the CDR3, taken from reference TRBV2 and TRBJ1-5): EPEVTQTPSHQVTQMGQEVILRCVPISNHLYFYWYRQILGQKVEFLVSFYNNEISEKSEIFDDQFSVERPDGSNFTLKIRSTKLEDSAMYFCASTGTGSASNQPQHFGDGTRLSIL.

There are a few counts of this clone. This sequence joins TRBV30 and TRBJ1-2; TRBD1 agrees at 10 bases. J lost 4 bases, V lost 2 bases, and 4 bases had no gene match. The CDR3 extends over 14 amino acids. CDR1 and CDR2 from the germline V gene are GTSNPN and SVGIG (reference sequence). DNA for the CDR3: TGTGCCTGGAGTCGGGACAGGGGAGGCTATGGCTACACCTTC. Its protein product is CAWSRDRGGYGYTF.

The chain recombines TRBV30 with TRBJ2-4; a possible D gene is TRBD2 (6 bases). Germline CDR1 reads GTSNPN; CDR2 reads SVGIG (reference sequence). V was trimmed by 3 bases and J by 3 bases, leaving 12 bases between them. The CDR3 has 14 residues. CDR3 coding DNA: TGTGCCTGGAGGGAGGAGGGAGTCAAAAACATTCAGTACTTC. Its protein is CAWREEGVKNIQYF.